Listed below are T cell receptor beta chains from one sample, sequenced in a study of cytomegalovirus exposure and HLA in healthy donors. Sequencing was performed with immunoSEQ multiplex PCR; in TCRdb, only in-frame clones are kept and a portion is missing. The sample shows some 110,000 clones, approximately 70% of them seen only once. Input material: PBMCs. These receptors all stem from a man aged 60-69 years in good health and CMV-seropositive. CDR3s include the opening cysteine and the closing phenylalanine or tryptophan. The D gene is left open where the match is weak. A row's size may be missing; if present it is once, few, many or a size class.

j_call clone_size d_call v_call cdr3_aa cdr3_nt
TRBJ1-6 . . TRBV6-5 CASSYSTVDSPLHF TGTGCCAGCAGTTACTCGACAGTGGACTCACCCCTCCACTTT
TRBJ1-3 . TRBD1 TRBV5-6 CASSLAGTGILGNTIYF TGTGCCAGCAGCTTGGCCGGGACAGGGATATTGGGAAACACCATATATTTT
TRBJ1-6 . . TRBV2 CASMNSRTVYNSPLHF TGTGCCAGCATGAACTCCCGAACAGTTTATAATTCACCCCTCCACTTT
TRBJ2-3 . . TRBV6-6 CASSYQGRWGVDTQYF TGTGCCAGCAGTTATCAAGGCCGCTGGGGAGTAGATACGCAGTATTTT
TRBJ1-1 . . TRBV10-3 CAISEPTRSGMTEAFF TGTGCCATCAGTGAGCCTACTCGGTCAGGGATGACTGAAGCTTTCTTT
TRBJ1-3 . TRBD1 TRBV5-1 CASSPGQRSGNTIYF TGCGCCAGCAGCCCGGGACAGAGATCTGGAAACACCATATATTTT
TRBJ2-3 . TRBD2 TRBV2 CACPRLAGGRAQYF TGTGCCTGCCCCCGCCTAGCGGGGGGGCGGGCGCAGTATTTT
TRBJ2-1 once . TRBV18 CASSQGGSWYNEQFF TGTGCCAGCTCACAAGGGGGTAGCTGGTACAATGAGCAGTTCTTC
TRBJ2-2 . . TRBV5-6 CASSSGPGANTGELFF TGTGCCAGCAGTAGTGGCCCGGGGGCGAACACCGGGGAGCTGTTTTTT
TRBJ1-4 . TRBD1 TRBV6-6 CASRPGTDEKLFF TGTGCCAGCAGGCCAGGGACAGATGAAAAACTGTTTTTT
TRBJ1-1 once . TRBV7-2 CASSLWPTNTEAFF TGTGCCAGCAGCTTATGGCCCACCAACACTGAAGCTTTCTTT
TRBJ2-1 few TRBD2 TRBV15 CATSTLAGGIEQFF TGTGCCACCAGCACTCTAGCGGGGGGAATTGAGCAGTTCTTC
TRBJ2-7 few . TRBV30 CAWSRAYEQYF TGTGCCTGGAGTCGCGCCTACGAGCAGTACTTC
TRBJ2-7 . TRBD1 TRBV6-5 CASTKPGQGSYEQYF TGTGCCAGCACCAAACCGGGACAGGGGTCCTACGAGCAGTACTTC
TRBJ2-2 . . TRBV5-1 CASSRQPNTGELFF TGCGCCAGCAGCCGACAGCCGAACACCGGGGAGCTGTTTTTT
TRBJ2-2 . TRBD2 TRBV5-1 CASSSGAGNTGELFF TGCGCCAGCAGCTCGGGAGCGGGAAACACCGGGGAGCTGTTTTTT
TRBJ1-6 . . TRBV7-2 CASSFWRNSPLHF TGTGCCAGCAGCTTTTGGAGGAATTCACCCCTCCACTTT
TRBJ1-4 . TRBD1 TRBV5-1 CASSPSGTGNEKLFF TGCGCCAGCAGCCCCTCCGGGACAGGGAATGAAAAACTGTTTTTT
TRBJ1-2 once . TRBV9 CASSPWDSVDGYTF TGTGCCAGCAGCCCCTGGGACTCTGTGGATGGCTACACCTTC
TRBJ1-2 . TRBD1 TRBV18 CASSPGQQNYGYTF TGTGCCAGCTCACCGGGACAGCAGAACTATGGCTACACCTTC
TRBJ1-5 . TRBD1 TRBV4-1 CASSNRDSPYSNQPQHF TGCGCCAGCAGCAATCGGGACAGTCCATATAGCAATCAGCCCCAGCATTTT
TRBJ1-1 . . TRBV4-1 CASSQDHRRTEAFF TGCGCCAGCAGCCAAGACCACAGGAGAACTGAAGCTTTCTTT
TRBJ2-6 few . TRBV6-4 CASSLSGANVLTF TGTGCCAGCAGTCTCTCTGGGGCCAACGTCCTGACTTTC
TRBJ1-2 . TRBD1 TRBV5-6 CASSQQGARGYTF TGTGCCAGCAGTCAACAGGGGGCGCGGGGCTACACCTTC
TRBJ1-6 . . TRBV28 CASSWTGSSYNSPLHF TGTGCCAGCAGTTGGACGGGGAGCTCCTATAATTCACCCCTCCACTTT
TRBJ2-5 . . TRBV5-1 CASSPEGSGTQYF TGCGCCAGCAGCCCGGAGGGCTCTGGGACCCAGTACTTC
TRBJ1-6 . . TRBV6-4 CASTGSSYNSPLHF TGTGCCAGCACCGGGAGCTCCTATAATTCACCCCTCCACTTT
TRBJ1-5 . . TRBV6-1 CASSAMQDQPQHF TGTGCCAGCAGTGCTATGCAGGATCAGCCCCAGCATTTT
TRBJ2-1 . . TRBV11-1 CASTRGSYNEQFF TGTGCCAGCACCAGAGGCTCCTACAATGAGCAGTTCTTC
TRBJ2-1 . . TRBV19 CASSTGNYNEQFF TGTGCCAGTAGTACGGGGAATTACAATGAGCAGTTCTTC
TRBJ2-2 . TRBD1 TRBV6-6 CASTPTRDSSGELFF TGTGCCAGCACTCCCACCCGGGACAGTTCCGGGGAGCTGTTTTTT
TRBJ1-6 . TRBD1 TRBV4-1 CASSQDGDRGNSPLHF TGCGCCAGCAGTCAAGACGGGGACAGGGGTAATTCACCCCTCCACTTT
TRBJ1-1 . . TRBV18 CASSPGGMYAFF TGTGCCAGCTCACCAGGAGGGATGTACGCTTTCTTT
TRBJ1-3 . . TRBV6-1 CASSVRSGVGDTIYF TGTGCCAGCAGTGTGAGGTCCGGGGTTGGGGACACCATATATTTT
TRBJ2-7 . . TRBV27 CANSLGVSGRVREEQYF TGTGCCAACAGTTTAGGGGTTTCGGGGAGAGTACGGGAAGAGCAGTACTTC
TRBJ2-2 . TRBD1 TRBV7-2 CASSPGTGFSRELFF TGTGCCAGCAGCCCCGGGACAGGGTTTTCTAGGGAGCTGTTTTTT
TRBJ2-4 . TRBD1 TRBV9 CASSDVPGGLKNIQYF TGTGCCAGCAGCGATGTACCAGGGGGTCTCAAAAACATTCAGTACTTC
TRBJ2-1 few TRBD2 TRBV5-1 CASSLGLAGAMSNEQFF TGCGCCAGCAGCTTGGGACTAGCGGGGGCCATGAGCAATGAGCAGTTCTTC
TRBJ2-3 . . TRBV5-1 CASSRAEFGFKDTQYF TGCGCCAGCAGCCGCGCGGAGTTTGGGTTCAAAGATACGCAGTATTTT
TRBJ2-2 . TRBD2 TRBV28 CASSDSGGADTGELFF TGTGCCAGCAGTGATAGCGGGGGGGCGGACACCGGGGAGCTGTTTTTT
TRBJ2-3 once TRBD2 TRBV27 CASSFLAGNPTDTQYF TGTGCCAGCAGTTTTCTAGCGGGGAATCCCACAGATACGCAGTATTTT
TRBJ1-5 . . TRBV6-5 CASKARRGNQPQHF TGTGCCAGCAAGGCACGGCGGGGCAATCAGCCCCAGCATTTT